This T cell receptor (beta chain) is from a study of T cells in Graves' hyperthyroidism and ophthalmopathy. This CDR3 contains 14 residues. V was pared by 8 bases and J by 5 bases, with 6 bases of the junction left unmatched. The germline V gene encodes CDR1 SNHLY and CDR2 FYNNEI. Amplified TCR beta CDR3 regions derived from RNA transcripts. TCR CDR3 underwent first-round RT-PCR with the HTBI primer set. From the multiplex PCR reads, TCRdb called clonotypes with MiXCR, one entry per CDR3 protein. The data show a few hundred thousand distinct CDR3 sequences, roughly 20% seen once. The sequenced material came from blood. The chain recombines TRBV2 with TRBJ2-3; 11 nucleotides agree with TRBD2. This TCR was sampled from a man in his forties or fifties with Graves' ophthalmopathy. The DNA for the CDR3 is TGTGCCAGCGGGGGGACTAGCGGAGGAGATACGCAGTATTTT. This translates into CASGGTSGGDTQYF.